The 9 T cell receptor beta chains below all came from one sample that was sequenced in a study of shared clonotypes between healthy human individuals. Clones were read by immunoSEQ multiplex PCR, and TCRdb kept only the in-frame ones, dropping some. The sample consists of more than 1,200,000 clones, around 98.5% of them appearing once. The material sequenced was naive CD4+ T cells sorted from blood. As for subset: CD45RA+ positively selected. These receptor sequences come from a man aged 30-40 years in good health.

The chain carries TRBV5-1 and TRBJ2-6; possibly TRBD1 for D (5 bases). The CDR3 consists of 17 residues. CDR1 is SGHRS and CDR2 is YFSETQ in the germline V gene. Trimming pared 0 bases from V and 4 bases from J, leaving 14 bases between. The CDR3: CASSLAGRVSGANVLTF. The DNA of the CDR3 is TGCGCCAGCAGCTTGGCCGGCAGGGTTTCCGGGGCCAACGTCCTGACTTTC.

In its sample, this clone was seen once. V is TRBV5-6 and J is TRBJ1-3; no clear D gene. This CDR3 is 13 amino acids long. Germline CDR1 reads SGHDT; CDR2 reads YYEEEE. V lost 2 bases and J lost 4, with 7 bases in between. The CDR3 DNA reads as TGTGCCAGCAGCTTCGTCGTAGGAAACACCATATATTTT. This codes for CASSFVVGNTIYF.

This chain joins TRBV6-5 and TRBJ2-7; unclear D gene. This CDR3 is built from 14 residues. Trimming shortened V by 6 bases and J by 1 base, and 13 bases separated the two germline ends. Germline lookup yields CDR1 MNHEY and CDR2 SVGAGI. CDR3 sequence (DNA): TGTGCCAGCAGCCGCTCGGTCGTATCCTACGAGCAGTACTTC. Its translation is CASSRSVVSYEQYF.

The chain recombines TRBV23-1 with TRBJ2-5; D perhaps matches TRBD1 (5 bases). Being an ORF, TRBV23-1 has a function that is uncertain. V gave up 6 bases and J gave up 5 bases, with 10 bases separating them. The CDR3 spans 12 residues. CDR3 bases: TGCGCCAGCAGCCAGGGCGATGAGACCCAGTACTTC. It yields the protein CASSQGDETQYF.

The genes are TRBV29-1 and TRBJ1-1, with 8 bases that match TRBD1. V shed 8 bases and J 6 bases; nucleotides not matched to a gene: 11. CDR1 is SQVTM, CDR2 ANQGSEA, per germline. The CDR3 totals 13 residues. CDR3 coding DNA: TGCAGCACGCTTGGACAGGGACTTTCTGAAGCTTTCTTT. Its translation is CSTLGQGLSEAFF. Together with reference TRBV29-1 and TRBJ1-1, the CDR3 gives the full variable domain: SAVISQKPSRDICQRGTSLTIQCQVDSQVTMMFWYRQQPGQSLTLIATANQGSEATYESGFVIDKFPISRPNLTFSTLTVSNMSPEDSSIYLCSTLGQGLSEAFFGQGTRLTVV.

This chain connects TRBV11-3 to TRBJ2-1; D is possibly TRBD1 (5 bases). Per the germline V gene, CDR1 is SGHNT and CDR2 is YENEEA. Trimming shortened V by 0 bases and J by 9 bases, and 24 bases separated the two germline ends. The CDR3 runs to 18 residues. CDR3 bases: TGTGCCAGCAGCTTAGATTTTTCGTTAGGGGATCCTGGGATTGAGCAGTTCTTC. It yields the protein CASSLDFSLGDPGIEQFF.

The chain uses TRBV2 and TRBJ2-1; 8 nucleotides line up with TRBD2. The CDR3 runs 14 residues. CDR1 is SNHLY, CDR2 FYNNEI, per germline. The trim removed 6 bases at V and 3 bases at J, leaving 4 bases unmatched. The CDR3 protein is CASRRRGGYNEQFF. The CDR3 DNA reads as TGTGCCAGCAGACGACGGGGGGGCTACAATGAGCAGTTCTTC.

The rearrangement links TRBV19 to TRBJ2-4; 9 positions match TRBD1. Trimming took 4 bases from V and 9 from J; bases not matched to a gene: 19. The germline gives CDR1 LNHDA, CDR2 SQIVND (reference sequence). The CDR3 sequence is 18 residues long. CDR3 amino acids: CASSRNTRRTGEGGIQYF. DNA of the CDR3: TGTGCCAGTAGTAGAAATACCAGACGGACAGGGGAAGGAGGCATTCAGTACTTC.

The J gene is TRBJ1-2, the V gene TRBV28, with D perhaps matching TRBD1 (6 bases). This CDR3 contains 12 residues. Per the germline V gene, CDR1 is MDHEN and CDR2 is SYDVKM. The ends were cut back, 6 bases at V and 6 bases at J, with 11 bases in the middle. The CDR3 nucleotides read TGTGCCAGCAGCCGGGACATAAATGGCTACACCTTC. This gives the protein CASSRDINGYTF.